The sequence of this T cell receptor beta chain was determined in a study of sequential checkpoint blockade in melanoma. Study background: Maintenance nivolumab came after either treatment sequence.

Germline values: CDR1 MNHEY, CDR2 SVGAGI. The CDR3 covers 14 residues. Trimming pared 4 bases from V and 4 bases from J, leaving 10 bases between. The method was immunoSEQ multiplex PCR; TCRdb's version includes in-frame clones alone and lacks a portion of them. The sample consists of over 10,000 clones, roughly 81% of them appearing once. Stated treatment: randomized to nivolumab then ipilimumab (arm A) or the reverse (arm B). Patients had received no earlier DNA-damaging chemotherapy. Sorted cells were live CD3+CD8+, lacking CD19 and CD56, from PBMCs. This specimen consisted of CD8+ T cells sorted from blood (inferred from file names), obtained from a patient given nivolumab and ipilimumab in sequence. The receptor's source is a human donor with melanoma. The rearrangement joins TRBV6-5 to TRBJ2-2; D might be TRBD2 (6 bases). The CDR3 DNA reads TGTGCCAGCAGTTTCGGGGGACGCACCGGGGAGCTGTTTTTT. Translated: CASSFGGRTGELFF.